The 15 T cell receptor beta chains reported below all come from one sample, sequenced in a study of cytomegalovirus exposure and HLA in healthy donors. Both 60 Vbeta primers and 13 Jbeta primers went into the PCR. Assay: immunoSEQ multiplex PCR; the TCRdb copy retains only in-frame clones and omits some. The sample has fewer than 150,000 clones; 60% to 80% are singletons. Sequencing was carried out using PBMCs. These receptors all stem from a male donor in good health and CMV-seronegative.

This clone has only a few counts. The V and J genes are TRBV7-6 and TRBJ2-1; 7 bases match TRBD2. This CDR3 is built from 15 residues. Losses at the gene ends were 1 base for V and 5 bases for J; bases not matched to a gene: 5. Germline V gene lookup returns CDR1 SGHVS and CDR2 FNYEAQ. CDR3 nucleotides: TGTGCCAGCAGCTTAGGGGCGGGAGCCAACAATGAGCAGTTCTTC. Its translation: CASSLGAGANNEQFF.

CDR3 sequence: CAWSQDRGNQPQHF. The DNA for the CDR3 is TGTGCCTGGAGTCAGGACAGAGGCAATCAGCCCCAGCATTTT. The chain carries TRBV30 and TRBJ1-5; D might be TRBD1 (6 bases). The V gene lost 2 bases and the J gene lost 2 bases, with 10 bases spanning the gap. The CDR3 has 14 residues. The germline gives CDR1 GTSNPN, CDR2 SVGIG (reference sequence).

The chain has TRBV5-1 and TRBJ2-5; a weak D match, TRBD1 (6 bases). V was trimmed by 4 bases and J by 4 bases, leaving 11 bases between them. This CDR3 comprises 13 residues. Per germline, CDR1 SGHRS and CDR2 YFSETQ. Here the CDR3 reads CASSGRRGETQYF. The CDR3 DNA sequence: TGCGCCAGCAGCGGACGCAGGGGAGAGACCCAGTACTTC.

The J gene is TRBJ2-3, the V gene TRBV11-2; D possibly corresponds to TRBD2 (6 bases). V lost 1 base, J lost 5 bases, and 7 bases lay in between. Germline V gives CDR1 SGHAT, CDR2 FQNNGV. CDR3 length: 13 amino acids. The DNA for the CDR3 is TGTGCCAGCAGCTTAGGGGGGGAAGATACGCAGTATTTT. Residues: CASSLGGEDTQYF.

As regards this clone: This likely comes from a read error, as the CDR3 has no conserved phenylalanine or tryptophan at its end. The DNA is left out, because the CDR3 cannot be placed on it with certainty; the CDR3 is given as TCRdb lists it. This CDR3 reads CASSDTSG. The chain recombines TRBV10-2 with TRBJ2-6; the table's TRBD2 call for D was not verified on the DNA. Germline CDR1 is WSHSY and CDR2 is SAAADI. Both ends counted, the CDR3 spans 8 residues.

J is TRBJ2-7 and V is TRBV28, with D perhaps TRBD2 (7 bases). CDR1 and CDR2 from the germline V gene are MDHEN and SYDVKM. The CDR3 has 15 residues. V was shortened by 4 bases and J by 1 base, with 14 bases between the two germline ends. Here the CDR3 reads CASSSGGPGSYEQYF. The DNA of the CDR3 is TGTGCCAGCAGTTCGGGGGGCCCGGGATCCTACGAGCAGTACTTC.

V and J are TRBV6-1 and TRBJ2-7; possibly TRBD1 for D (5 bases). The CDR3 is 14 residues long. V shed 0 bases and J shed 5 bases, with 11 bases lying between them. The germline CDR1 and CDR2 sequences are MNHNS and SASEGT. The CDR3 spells CASSEAPQGHEQYF. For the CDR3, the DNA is TGTGCCAGCAGTGAAGCCCCTCAGGGCCACGAGCAGTACTTC.

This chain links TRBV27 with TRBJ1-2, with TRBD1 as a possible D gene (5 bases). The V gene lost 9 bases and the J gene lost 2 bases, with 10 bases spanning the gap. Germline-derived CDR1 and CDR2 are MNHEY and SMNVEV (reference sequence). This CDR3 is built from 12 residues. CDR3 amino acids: CASGGANYGYTF. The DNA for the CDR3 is TGTGCCAGTGGAGGGGCAAACTATGGCTACACCTTC.

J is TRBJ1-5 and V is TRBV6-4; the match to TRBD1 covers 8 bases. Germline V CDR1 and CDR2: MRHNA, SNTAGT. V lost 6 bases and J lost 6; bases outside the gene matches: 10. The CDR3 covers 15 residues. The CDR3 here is CASRVDRVPGQPQHF. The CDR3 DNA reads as TGTGCCAGCAGAGTGGACAGGGTGCCGGGTCAGCCCCAGCATTTT.

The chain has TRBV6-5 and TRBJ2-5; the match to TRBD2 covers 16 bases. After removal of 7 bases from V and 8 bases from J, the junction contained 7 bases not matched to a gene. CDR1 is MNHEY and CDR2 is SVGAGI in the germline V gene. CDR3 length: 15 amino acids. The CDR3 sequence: CASMGLAGGRPTQYF. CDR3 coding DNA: TGTGCCAGCATGGGACTAGCGGGGGGGAGACCCACCCAGTACTTC.

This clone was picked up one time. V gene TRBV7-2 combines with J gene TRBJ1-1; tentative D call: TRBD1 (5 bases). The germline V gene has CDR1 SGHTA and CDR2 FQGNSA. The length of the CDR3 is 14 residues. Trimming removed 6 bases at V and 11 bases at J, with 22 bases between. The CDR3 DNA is TGTGCCAGCAGTCCCGGGACTTTCCCTCTGGAGGCTTTCTTT. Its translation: CASSPGTFPLEAFF.

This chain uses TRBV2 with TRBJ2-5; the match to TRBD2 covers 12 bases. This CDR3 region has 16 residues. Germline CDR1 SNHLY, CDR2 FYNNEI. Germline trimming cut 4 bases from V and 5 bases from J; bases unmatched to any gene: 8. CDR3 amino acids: CASSGLAGGLGETQYF. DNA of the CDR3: TGTGCCAGCAGTGGGCTAGCGGGGGGGCTTGGGGAGACCCAGTACTTC.

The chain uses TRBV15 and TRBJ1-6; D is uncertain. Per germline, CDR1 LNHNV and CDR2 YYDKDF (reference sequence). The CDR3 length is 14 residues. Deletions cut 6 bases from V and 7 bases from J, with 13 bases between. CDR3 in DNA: TGTGCCACCAGAAGGACTAGCCAAAATTCACCCCTCCACTTT. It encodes CATRRTSQNSPLHF.

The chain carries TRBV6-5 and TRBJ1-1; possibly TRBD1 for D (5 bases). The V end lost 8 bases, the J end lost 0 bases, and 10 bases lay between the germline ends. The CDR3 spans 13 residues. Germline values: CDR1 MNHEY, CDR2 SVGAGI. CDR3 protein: CASGRDLNTEAFF. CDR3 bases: TGTGCCAGCGGGAGGGACCTGAACACTGAAGCTTTCTTT.

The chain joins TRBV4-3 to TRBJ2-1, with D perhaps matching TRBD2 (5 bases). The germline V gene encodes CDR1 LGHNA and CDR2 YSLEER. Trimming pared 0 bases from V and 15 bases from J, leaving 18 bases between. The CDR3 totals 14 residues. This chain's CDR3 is CASSQDVRVRGVFF. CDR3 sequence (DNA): TGCGCCAGCAGCCAAGATGTAAGGGTCCGGGGAGTGTTCTTC.